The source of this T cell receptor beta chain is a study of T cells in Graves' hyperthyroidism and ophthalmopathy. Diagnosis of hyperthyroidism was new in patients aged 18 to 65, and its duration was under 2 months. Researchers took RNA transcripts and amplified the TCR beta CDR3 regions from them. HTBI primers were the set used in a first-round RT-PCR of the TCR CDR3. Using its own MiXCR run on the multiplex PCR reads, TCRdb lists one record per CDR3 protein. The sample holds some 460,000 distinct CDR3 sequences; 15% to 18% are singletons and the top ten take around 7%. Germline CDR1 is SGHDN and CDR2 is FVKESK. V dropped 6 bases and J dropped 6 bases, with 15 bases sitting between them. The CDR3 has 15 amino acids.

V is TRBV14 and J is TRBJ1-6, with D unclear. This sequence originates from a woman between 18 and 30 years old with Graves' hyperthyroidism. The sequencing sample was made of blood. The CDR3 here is CASSPRAFGNSPLHF. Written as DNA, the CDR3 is TGTGCCAGCAGTCCTCGGGCCTTTGGTAATTCACCCCTCCACTTT. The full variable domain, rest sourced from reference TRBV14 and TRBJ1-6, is EAGVTQFPSHSVIEKGQTVTLRCDPISGHDNLYWYRRVMGKEIKFLLHFVKESKQDESGMPNNRFLAERTGGTYSTLKVQPAELEDSGVYFCASSPRAFGNSPLHFGNGTRLTVT.